The present entry profiles one T cell receptor beta chain with its context. What it recognizes is unknown. cDNA synthesis used the whole RNA isolate, giving expressed TCRB sequences. The protocol was immunoSEQ multiplex PCR, while the TCRdb copy is restricted to in-frame clones and leaves out a portion. The repertoire holds 160,000 or so clones, with more than 60% as singletons. V was trimmed by 0 bases and J by 0 bases, leaving 15 bases between them. The CDR3 totals 17 residues. Germline CDR1 reads GTSNPN; CDR2 reads SVGIG (reference sequence). The sample originates from a study of beta chain features in type 1 diabetes. Overall study results and limits: Across all four CD4+ subsets, people with type 1 diabetes showed modestly shorter TCRB CDR3s.

Sequenced input: naive CD4+ T cells from blood. V usage is TRBV30 and J usage is TRBJ1-5; D unresolved. This receptor was identified in a man aged 30 to 45 with type 1 diabetes. In DNA form, the CDR3 reads TGTGCCTGGAGTGTAACTATAGGGCCGAGTAGCAATCAGCCCCAGCATTTT. Translation: CAWSVTIGPSSNQPQHF.